This TCR beta chain was sequenced during a study of blood T cell repertoires in COVID-19. The method was immunoSEQ multiplex PCR; TCRdb's version includes in-frame clones alone and lacks a portion of them. This sample has 250,000 or so clones, with roughly 89% found just once. V shed 3 bases, J shed 0 bases, and the junction held 8 bases outside the gene matches. This CDR3 spans 18 amino acids. Germline assignment: CDR1 SGHTA and CDR2 FQGNSA. The specimen was peripheral blood. The rearrangement links TRBV7-2 to TRBJ2-1, with TRBD2 matching over 10 bases. The source of this sequence is a woman in her forties who had recovered from COVID-19. This chain's CDR3 is CASSFERGGRSSYNEQFF. The CDR3 bases are TGTGCCAGCAGCTTCGAGCGGGGGGGTCGGAGCTCCTACAATGAGCAGTTCTTC.